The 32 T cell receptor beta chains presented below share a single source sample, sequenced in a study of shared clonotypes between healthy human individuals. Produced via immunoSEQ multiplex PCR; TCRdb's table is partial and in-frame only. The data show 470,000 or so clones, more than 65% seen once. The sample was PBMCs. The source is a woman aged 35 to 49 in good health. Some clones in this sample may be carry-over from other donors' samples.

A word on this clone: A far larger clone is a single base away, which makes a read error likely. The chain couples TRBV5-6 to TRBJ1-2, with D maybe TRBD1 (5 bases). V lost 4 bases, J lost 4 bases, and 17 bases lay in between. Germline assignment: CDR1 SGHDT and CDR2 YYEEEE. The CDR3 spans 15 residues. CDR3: CASSPTPTVFYGYTF. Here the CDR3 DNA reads TGTGCCAGCAGCCCCACCCCGACAGTGTTCTATGGCTACACCTTC.

CDR3 sequence: CASSLRDGTYEQYF. The CDR3 coding sequence is TGTGCCAGCAGCTTAAGAGACGGCACCTACGAGCAGTACTTC. The chain uses TRBV7-3 and TRBJ2-7; D is uncertain. V shed 1 base and J shed 2 bases, with 9 bases lying between them. Germline-derived CDR1 and CDR2 are SGHTA and FQGTGA. The CDR3 runs to 14 residues. Complete variable domain (other parts from reference TRBV7-3 and TRBJ2-7): GAGVSQTPSNKVTEKGKYVELRCDPISGHTALYWYRQSLGQGPEFLIYFQGTGAADDSGLPNDRFFAVRPEGSVSTLKIQRTERGDSAVYLCASSLRDGTYEQYFGPGTRLTVT.

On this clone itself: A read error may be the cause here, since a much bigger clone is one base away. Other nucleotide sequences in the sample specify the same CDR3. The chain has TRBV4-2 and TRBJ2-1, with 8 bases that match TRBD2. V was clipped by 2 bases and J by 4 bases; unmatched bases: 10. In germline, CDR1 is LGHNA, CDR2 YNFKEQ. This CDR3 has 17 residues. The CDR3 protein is CASSQPHGGVSYNEQFF. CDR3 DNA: TGTGCCAGCAGCCAACCTCACGGGGGGGTCTCTTACAATGAGCAGTTCTTC.

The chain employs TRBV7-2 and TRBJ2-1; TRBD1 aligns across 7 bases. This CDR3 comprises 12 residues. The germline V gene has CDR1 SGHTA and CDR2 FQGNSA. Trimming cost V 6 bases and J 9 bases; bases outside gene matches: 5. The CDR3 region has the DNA TGTGCCAGCAGTCGTGACAGGGCTGAGCAGTTCTTC. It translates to CASSRDRAEQFF.

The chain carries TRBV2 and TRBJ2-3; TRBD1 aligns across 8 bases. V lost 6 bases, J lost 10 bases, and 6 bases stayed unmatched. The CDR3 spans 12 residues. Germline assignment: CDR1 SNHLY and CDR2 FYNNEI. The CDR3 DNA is TGTGCCAGCAGATACCAGGGGGCAGCGCAGTATTTT. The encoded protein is CASRYQGAAQYF. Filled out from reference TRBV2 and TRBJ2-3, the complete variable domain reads EPEVTQTPSHQVTQMGQEVILRCVPISNHLYFYWYRQILGQKVEFLVSFYNNEISEKSEIFDDQFSVERPDGSNFTLKIRSTKLEDSAMYFCASRYQGAAQYFGPGTRLTVL.

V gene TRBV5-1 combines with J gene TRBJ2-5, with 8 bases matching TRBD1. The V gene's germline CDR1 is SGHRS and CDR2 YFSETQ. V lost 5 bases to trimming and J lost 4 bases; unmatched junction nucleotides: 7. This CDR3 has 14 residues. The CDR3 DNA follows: TGCGCCAGCAGTGAGACAGGGGACTCAGAGACCCAGTACTTC. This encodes CASSETGDSETQYF. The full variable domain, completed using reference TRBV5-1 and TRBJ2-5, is KAGVTQTPRYLIKTRGQQVTLSCSPISGHRSVSWYQQTPGQGLQFLFEYFSETQRNKGNFPGRFSGRQFSNSRSEMNVSTLELGDSALYLCASSETGDSETQYFGPGTRLLVL.

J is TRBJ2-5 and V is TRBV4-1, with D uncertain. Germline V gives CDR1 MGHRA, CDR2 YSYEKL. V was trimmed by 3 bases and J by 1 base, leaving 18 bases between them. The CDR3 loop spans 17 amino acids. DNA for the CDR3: TGCGCCAGCAGCCACTCCCCTATGAGAGAGGTCCAAGAGACCCAGTACTTC. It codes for CASSHSPMREVQETQYF.

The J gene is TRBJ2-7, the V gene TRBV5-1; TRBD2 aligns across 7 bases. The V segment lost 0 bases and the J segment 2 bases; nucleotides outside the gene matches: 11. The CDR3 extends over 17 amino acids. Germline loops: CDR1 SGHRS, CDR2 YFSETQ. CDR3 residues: CASSLAGGGGEPYEQYF. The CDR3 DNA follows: TGCGCCAGCAGCTTGGCCGGTGGCGGGGGTGAACCCTACGAGCAGTACTTC.

The CDR3 sequence is CATGDYGYTF. The DNA of the CDR3 is TGTGCTACGGGGGACTATGGCTACACCTTC. This chain uses TRBV28 with TRBJ1-2, with TRBD1 as a possible D gene (5 bases). The length of the CDR3 is 10 residues. Germline CDR1 reads MDHEN; CDR2 reads SYDVKM.

The CDR3 sequence: CASSPAVRETQYF. CDR3 nucleotides: TGTGCCAGCAGCCCGGCGGTTCGCGAGACCCAGTACTTC. The chain combines TRBV11-2 with TRBJ2-5; D ambiguous. V lost 5 bases to trimming and J lost 5 bases, with 12 bases between them. CDR1 and CDR2 from the germline V gene are SGHAT and FQNNGV. The CDR3 is 13 amino acids.

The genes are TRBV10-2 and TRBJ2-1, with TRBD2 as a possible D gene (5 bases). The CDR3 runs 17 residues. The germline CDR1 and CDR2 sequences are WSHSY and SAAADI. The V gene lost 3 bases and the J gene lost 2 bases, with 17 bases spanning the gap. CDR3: CASSDAFLSGPYNEQFF. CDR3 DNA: TGCGCCAGCAGTGACGCCTTTTTAAGCGGTCCCTACAATGAGCAGTTCTTC.

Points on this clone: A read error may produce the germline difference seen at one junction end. The CDR3 spells CSVVQGLYNEQFF. DNA of the CDR3: TGTAGCGTTGTGCAGGGGTTATACAATGAGCAGTTCTTC. The genes are TRBV29-1 and TRBJ2-1; possible D gene TRBD1, 6 bases. The CDR3 spans 13 residues. Germline V gives CDR1 SQVTM, CDR2 ANQGSEA.

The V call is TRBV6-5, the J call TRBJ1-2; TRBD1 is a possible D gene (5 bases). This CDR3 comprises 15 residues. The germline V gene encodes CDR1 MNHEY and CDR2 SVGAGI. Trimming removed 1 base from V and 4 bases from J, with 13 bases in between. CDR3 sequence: CASSYYRPGRYGYTF. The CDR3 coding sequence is TGTGCCAGCAGTTACTACAGGCCGGGACGCTATGGCTACACCTTC.

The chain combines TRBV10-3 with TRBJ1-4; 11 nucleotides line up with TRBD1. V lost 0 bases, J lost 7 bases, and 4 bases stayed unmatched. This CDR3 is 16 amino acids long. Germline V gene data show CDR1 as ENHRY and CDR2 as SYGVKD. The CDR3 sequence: CAISESPGTGGEKLFF. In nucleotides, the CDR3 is TGTGCCATCAGTGAGTCTCCGGGGACAGGGGGTGAAAAACTGTTTTTT.

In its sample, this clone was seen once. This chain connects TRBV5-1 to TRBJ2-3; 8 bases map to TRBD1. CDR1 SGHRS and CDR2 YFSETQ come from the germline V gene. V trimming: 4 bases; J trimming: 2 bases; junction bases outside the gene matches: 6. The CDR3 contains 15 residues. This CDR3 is CASSLDRAITDTQYF. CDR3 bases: TGCGCCAGCAGCCTGGACAGGGCAATCACAGATACGCAGTATTTT.

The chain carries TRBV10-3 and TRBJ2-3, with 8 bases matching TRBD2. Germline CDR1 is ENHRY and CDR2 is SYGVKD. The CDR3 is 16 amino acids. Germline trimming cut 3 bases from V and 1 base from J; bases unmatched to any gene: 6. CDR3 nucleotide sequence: TGTGCCATCAGTGAAGGTAGCGGGATGGGCACAGATACGCAGTATTTT. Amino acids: CAISEGSGMGTDTQYF.

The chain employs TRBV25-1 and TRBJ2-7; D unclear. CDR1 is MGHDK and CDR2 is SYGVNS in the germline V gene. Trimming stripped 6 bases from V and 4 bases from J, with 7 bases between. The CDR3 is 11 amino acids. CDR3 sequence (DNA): TGTGCCAGCAGAGGAGCATACGAGCAGTACTTC. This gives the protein CASRGAYEQYF.

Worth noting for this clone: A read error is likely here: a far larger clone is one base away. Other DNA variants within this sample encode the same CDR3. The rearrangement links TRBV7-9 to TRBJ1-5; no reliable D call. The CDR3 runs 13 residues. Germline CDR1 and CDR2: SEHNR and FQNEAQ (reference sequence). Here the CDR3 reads CASSFAFHQPQHF. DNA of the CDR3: TGTGCTAGCAGCTTTGCGTTCCATCAGCCCCAGCATTTT.

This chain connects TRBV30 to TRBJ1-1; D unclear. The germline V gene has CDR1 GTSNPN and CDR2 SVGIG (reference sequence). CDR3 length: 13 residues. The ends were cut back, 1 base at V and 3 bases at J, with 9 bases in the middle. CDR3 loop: CAWSAELDTEAFF. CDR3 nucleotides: TGTGCCTGGAGTGCCGAATTGGACACTGAAGCTTTCTTT.

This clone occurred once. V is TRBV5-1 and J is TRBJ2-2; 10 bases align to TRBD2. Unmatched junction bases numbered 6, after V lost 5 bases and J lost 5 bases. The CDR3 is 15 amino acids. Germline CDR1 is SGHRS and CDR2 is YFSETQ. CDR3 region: CASRSGRASTGELFF. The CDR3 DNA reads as TGCGCCAGCAGAAGCGGGAGGGCCTCTACCGGGGAGCTGTTTTTT.

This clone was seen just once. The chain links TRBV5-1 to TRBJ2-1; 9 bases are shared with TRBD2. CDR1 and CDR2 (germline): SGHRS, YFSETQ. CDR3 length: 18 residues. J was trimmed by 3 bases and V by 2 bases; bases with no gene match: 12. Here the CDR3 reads CASSFPPVTSGHYNEQFF. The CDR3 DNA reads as TGCGCCAGCAGCTTCCCCCCAGTGACTAGCGGACACTACAATGAGCAGTTCTTC. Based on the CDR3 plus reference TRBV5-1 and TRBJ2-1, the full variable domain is KAGVTQTPRYLIKTRGQQVTLSCSPISGHRSVSWYQQTPGQGLQFLFEYFSETQRNKGNFPGRFSGRQFSNSRSEMNVSTLELGDSALYLCASSFPPVTSGHYNEQFFGPGTRLTVL.

This chain's CDR3 is CASSEGGARNAEAFF. CDR3 sequence (DNA): TGTGCCAGCAGTGAAGGGGGGGCGCGCAACGCTGAAGCTTTCTTT. V is TRBV2 and J is TRBJ1-1; tentatively, D is TRBD1 (6 bases). Germline V gene lookup returns CDR1 SNHLY and CDR2 FYNNEI. Trimming cost V 1 base and J 6 bases, with 15 bases left between them. The length of the CDR3 is 15 residues.

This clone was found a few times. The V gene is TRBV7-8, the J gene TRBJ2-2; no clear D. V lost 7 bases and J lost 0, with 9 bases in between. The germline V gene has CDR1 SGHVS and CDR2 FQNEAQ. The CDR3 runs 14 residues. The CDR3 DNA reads TGTGCCAGCACCCCGTCCCCGAACACCGGGGAGCTGTTTTTT. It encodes CASTPSPNTGELFF.

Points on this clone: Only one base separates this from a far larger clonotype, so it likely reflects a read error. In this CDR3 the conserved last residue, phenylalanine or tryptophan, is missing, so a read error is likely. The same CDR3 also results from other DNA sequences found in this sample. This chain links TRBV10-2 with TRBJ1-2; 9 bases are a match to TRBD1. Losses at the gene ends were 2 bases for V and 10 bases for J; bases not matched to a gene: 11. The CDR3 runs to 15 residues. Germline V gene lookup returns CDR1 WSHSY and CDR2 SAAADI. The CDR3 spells CASSEGQGLSRLYTL. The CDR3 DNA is TGCGCCAGCAGTGAGGGACAGGGGTTATCCAGACTCTACACCTTA.

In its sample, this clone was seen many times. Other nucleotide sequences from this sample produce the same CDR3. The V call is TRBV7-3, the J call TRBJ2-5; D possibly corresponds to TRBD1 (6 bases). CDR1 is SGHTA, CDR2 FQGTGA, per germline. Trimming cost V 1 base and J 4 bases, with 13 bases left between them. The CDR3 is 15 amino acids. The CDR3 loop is CASSLNAGARETQYF. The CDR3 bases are TGTGCCAGCAGCTTAAATGCAGGGGCCCGAGAGACCCAGTACTTC.

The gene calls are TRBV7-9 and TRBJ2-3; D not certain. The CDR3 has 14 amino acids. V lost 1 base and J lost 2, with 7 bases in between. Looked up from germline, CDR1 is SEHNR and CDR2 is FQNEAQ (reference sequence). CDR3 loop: CASSLVTPTDTQYF. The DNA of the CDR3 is TGTGCCAGCAGCTTAGTTACGCCCACAGATACGCAGTATTTT.

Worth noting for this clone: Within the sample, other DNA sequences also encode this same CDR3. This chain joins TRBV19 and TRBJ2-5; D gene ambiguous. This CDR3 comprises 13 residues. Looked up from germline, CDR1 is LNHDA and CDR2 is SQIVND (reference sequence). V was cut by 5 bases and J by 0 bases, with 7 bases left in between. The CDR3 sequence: CASSPRDQETQYF. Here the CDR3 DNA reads TGTGCCAGTAGTCCCCGGGACCAAGAGACCCAGTACTTC.

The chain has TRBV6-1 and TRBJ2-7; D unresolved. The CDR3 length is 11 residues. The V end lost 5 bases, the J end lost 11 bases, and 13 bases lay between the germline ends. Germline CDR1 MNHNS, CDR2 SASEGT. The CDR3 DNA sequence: TGTGCCAGCAGTTACCTCTCCAACGAGTACTTC. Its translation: CASSYLSNEYF.

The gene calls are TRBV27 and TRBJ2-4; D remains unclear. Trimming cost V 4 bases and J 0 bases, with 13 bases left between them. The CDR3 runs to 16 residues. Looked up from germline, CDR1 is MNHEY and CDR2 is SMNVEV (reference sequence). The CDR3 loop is CASSSGDRRAKNIQYF. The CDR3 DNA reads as TGTGCCAGCAGTTCTGGCGATCGACGAGCCAAAAACATTCAGTACTTC.

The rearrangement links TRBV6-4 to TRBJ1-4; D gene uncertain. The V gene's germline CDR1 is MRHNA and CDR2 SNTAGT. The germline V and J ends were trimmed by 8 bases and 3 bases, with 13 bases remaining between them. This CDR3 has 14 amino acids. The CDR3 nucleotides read TGTGCCAGCCGCCCTTCGGCGGCTAATGAAAAACTGTTTTTT. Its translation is CASRPSAANEKLFF.

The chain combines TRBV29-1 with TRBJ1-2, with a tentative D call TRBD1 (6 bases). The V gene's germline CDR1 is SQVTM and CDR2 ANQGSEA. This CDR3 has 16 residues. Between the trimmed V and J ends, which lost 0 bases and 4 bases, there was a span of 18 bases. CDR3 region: CSVEEGGLAGIYGYTF. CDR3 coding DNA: TGCAGCGTTGAAGAAGGGGGTCTCGCAGGGATCTATGGCTACACCTTC.

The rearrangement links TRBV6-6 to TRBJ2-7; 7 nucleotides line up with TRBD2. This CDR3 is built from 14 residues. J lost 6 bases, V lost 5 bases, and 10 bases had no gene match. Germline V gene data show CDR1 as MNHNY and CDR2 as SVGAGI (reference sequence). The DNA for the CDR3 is TGTGCCAGCAGTGTCAGCGGGACCCTCGGCGAGCAGTACTTC. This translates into CASSVSGTLGEQYF.